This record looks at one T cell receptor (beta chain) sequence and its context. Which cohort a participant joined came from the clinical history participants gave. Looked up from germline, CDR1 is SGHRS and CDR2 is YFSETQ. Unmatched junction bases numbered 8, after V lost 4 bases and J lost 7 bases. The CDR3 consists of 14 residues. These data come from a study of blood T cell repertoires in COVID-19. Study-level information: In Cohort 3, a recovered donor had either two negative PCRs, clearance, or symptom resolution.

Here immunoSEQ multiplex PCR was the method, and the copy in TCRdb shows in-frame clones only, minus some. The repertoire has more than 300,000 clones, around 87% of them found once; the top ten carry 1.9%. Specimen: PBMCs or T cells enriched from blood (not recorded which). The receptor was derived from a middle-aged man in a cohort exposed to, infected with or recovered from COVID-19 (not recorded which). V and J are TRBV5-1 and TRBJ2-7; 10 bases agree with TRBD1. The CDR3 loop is CASSPGTGVEEQYF. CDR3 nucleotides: TGCGCCAGCAGCCCCGGGACAGGGGTGGAAGAGCAGTACTTC.